This record covers a single TCR beta chain. The CDR3 extends over 12 amino acids. With 3 bases removed from V and 6 bases from J, the gap between germline ends came to 8 bases. The germline gives CDR1 LNHDA, CDR2 SQIVND (reference sequence). Some clones are missing from TCRdb's copy, which holds only in-frame ones; the method was immunoSEQ multiplex PCR. The data hold tens of thousands of clones, with 75% to 95% observed a single time. The record originates from a study of T cell changes during pregnancy in multiple sclerosis. The chain couples TRBV19 to TRBJ1-1; D uncertain. The TCR originated in a female donor in good health, enrolled as a control in a pregnancy study. The sample here was CD4+ T cells from peripheral blood mononuclear cells, taken in the third trimester of pregnancy. CDR3 loop: CASSIGLAEAFF. CDR3 in DNA: TGTGCCAGTAGTATTGGCCTCGCTGAAGCTTTCTTT.